This entry lists 14 T cell receptor beta chains sequenced from one sample in a study of beta chain features in type 1 diabetes. Expressed TCRB transcripts got sequenced, as all isolated RNA was reverse transcribed. Assay: immunoSEQ multiplex PCR; the TCRdb copy retains only in-frame clones and omits some. The sample records hundreds of thousands of clones, approximately 14% being singletons. Their target antigens are unknown. Points from the study as a whole: TCRB CDR3s from Type 1 diabetes patients were moderately but significantly shorter in all four CD4+ subsets.

The material sequenced was naive CD4+ T cells from blood. These receptors all stem from a man aged 25-45 years with type 1 diabetes.

This clone was recorded a few times. The chain employs TRBV28 and TRBJ2-7; TRBD1 aligns across 9 bases. This CDR3 comprises 14 residues. Germline CDR1 is MDHEN and CDR2 is SYDVKM. The J segment lost 7 bases and the V segment lost 5 bases, leaving 9 bases of the junction unmatched. DNA for the CDR3: TGTGCCAGCAGTGGACCGGGACAGGGAGGAGAGCAGTACTTC. This gives the protein CASSGPGQGGEQYF. The whole variable domain, remainder taken from reference TRBV28 and TRBJ2-7, is DVKVTQSSRYLVKRTGEKVFLECVQDMDHENMFWYRQDPGLGLRLIYFSYDVKMKEKGDIPEGYSVSREKKERFSLILESASTNQTSMYLCASSGPGQGGEQYFGPGTRLTVT.

The chain uses TRBV6-1 and TRBJ1-1; weak D call: TRBD1 (6 bases). Germline V gene lookup returns CDR1 MNHNS and CDR2 SASEGT. This CDR3 has 13 residues. With 6 bases removed from V and 4 bases from J, the gap between germline ends came to 12 bases. CDR3 in DNA: TGTGCCAGCAGACACAGGGAGCGCACTGAAGCTTTCTTT. As protein: CASRHRERTEAFF.

A few counts support this clone. The genes are TRBV28 and TRBJ2-1; 9 nucleotides match TRBD2. The CDR3 extends over 15 amino acids. In germline, CDR1 is MDHEN, CDR2 SYDVKM. J was trimmed by 7 bases and V by 4 bases; bases with no gene match: 8. The CDR3: CASSSREGLRNEQFF. The CDR3 DNA reads TGTGCCAGCAGTTCGCGGGAGGGCCTCCGGAATGAGCAGTTCTTC.

This clone was counted between two and nine times. The rearrangement uses TRBV29-1 and TRBJ2-1; 12 nucleotides match TRBD2. CDR1 and CDR2 (germline): SQVTM, ANQGSEA. This CDR3 contains 19 residues. The trim removed 5 bases at V and 0 bases at J, leaving 14 bases unmatched. The CDR3: CSVYWGLAGVQSSYNEQFF. The CDR3, as DNA: TGCAGCGTTTATTGGGGACTAGCGGGTGTCCAGAGCTCCTACAATGAGCAGTTCTTC.

The chain employs TRBV28 and TRBJ2-7; TRBD2 matches at 7 bases. Germline CDR1 reads MDHEN; CDR2 reads SYDVKM. The CDR3 is made up of 16 amino acids. V lost 3 bases and J lost 1; bases outside the gene matches: 9. This CDR3 reads CASSFLGGRSSYEQYF. CDR3 DNA sequence: TGTGCCAGCAGTTTTCTCGGCGGGAGAAGTTCCTACGAGCAGTACTTC.

This clone came up a few times. The genes are TRBV5-1 and TRBJ2-3; no clear D. In germline, CDR1 is SGHRS, CDR2 YFSETQ. With 4 bases removed from V and 8 bases from J, the gap between germline ends came to 8 bases. The CDR3 contains 11 residues. For the CDR3, the DNA is TGCGCCAGCAGCCCCTCCGTTACGCAGTATTTT. Its translation: CASSPSVTQYF.

This chain uses TRBV27 with TRBJ1-2; no definite D call. The CDR3 spans 15 residues. CDR1 and CDR2 from the germline V gene are MNHEY and SMNVEV (reference sequence). With 6 bases removed from V and 0 bases from J, the gap between germline ends came to 14 bases. In DNA, the CDR3 is TGTGCCAGCAGCTTTACGCGTGGAGCTAACTATGGCTACACCTTC. The encoded protein is CASSFTRGANYGYTF.

This clone was seen a handful of times. The genes are TRBV5-1 and TRBJ1-5; 8 nucleotides match TRBD1. This CDR3 is 15 amino acids long. Trimming took 0 bases from V and 5 from J; bases not matched to a gene: 4. The germline V gene has CDR1 SGHRS and CDR2 YFSETQ. The CDR3 spells CASSLDDRGDQPQHF. CDR3 DNA sequence: TGCGCCAGCAGCTTGGACGACAGGGGTGATCAGCCCCAGCATTTT.

This clone was seen a handful of times. Other DNA sequences in this sample translate to the same CDR3. The chain recombines TRBV28 with TRBJ2-4; TRBD2 aligns across 8 bases. The CDR3 length is 15 residues. Germline V lookup: CDR1 MDHEN, CDR2 SYDVKM. The trim removed 5 bases at V and 0 bases at J, leaving 3 bases unmatched. CDR3 sequence (DNA): TGTGCCAGCAGTCTCGGGGGGGAAGCCAAAAACATTCAGTACTTC. Amino acids: CASSLGGEAKNIQYF. Combining the CDR3 with reference TRBV28 and TRBJ2-4 gives the whole variable domain DVKVTQSSRYLVKRTGEKVFLECVQDMDHENMFWYRQDPGLGLRLIYFSYDVKMKEKGDIPEGYSVSREKKERFSLILESASTNQTSMYLCASSLGGEAKNIQYFGAGTRLSVL.

This clone came up a few times. Other DNA sequences within the sample encode an identical CDR3. J is TRBJ2-3 and V is TRBV7-2; D unclear. V was clipped by 0 bases and J by 2 bases, with 3 bases between them. The CDR3 is 13 residues long. Germline V CDR1 and CDR2: SGHTA, FQGNSA. In DNA form, the CDR3 reads TGTGCCAGCAGCTTAGCGTACACAGATACGCAGTATTTT. Translation gives CASSLAYTDTQYF.

J is TRBJ1-3 and V is TRBV2; 7 bases align to TRBD1. This CDR3 contains 14 residues. From germline, CDR1 is SNHLY and CDR2 FYNNEI. V was clipped by 1 base and J by 6 bases; unmatched bases: 3. Here the CDR3 reads CASSEGTGKNTIYF. The CDR3 bases are TGTGCCAGCAGTGAAGGGACAGGCAAAAACACCATATATTTT.

The chain carries TRBV30 and TRBJ2-2; 9 bases map to TRBD2. The V gene's germline CDR1 is GTSNPN and CDR2 SVGIG (reference sequence). There are 16 residues in the CDR3. Trimming at V came to 2 bases and at J to 6 bases, leaving 10 bases not matched to a gene. CDR3 sequence reads: CAWSSSGTSLPGELFF. The CDR3 DNA sequence: TGTGCCTGGAGTTCTAGCGGGACTAGTCTCCCCGGGGAGCTGTTTTTT.

V is TRBV7-3 and J is TRBJ1-1, with D hard to call. Germline CDR1 reads SGHTA; CDR2 reads FQGTGA. The CDR3 runs to 14 residues. V gave up 5 bases and J gave up 4 bases, with 14 bases separating them. The chain's CDR3 is CASSLTGRVTEAFF. The CDR3 DNA reads as TGTGCCAGCAGCCTCACGGGGAGGGTCACTGAAGCTTTCTTT.

This clone was seen a handful of times. The rearrangement links TRBV6-5 to TRBJ2-7; 10 positions agree with TRBD1. V dropped 3 bases and J dropped 1; count of bases not matched to a gene: 6. CDR3 size: 16 residues. Germline CDR1 reads MNHEY; CDR2 reads SVGAGI. The CDR3 DNA sequence: TGTGCCAGCAGTTATGGGACAGGGGCCTCTTCCTACGAGCAGTACTTC. Its translation is CASSYGTGASSYEQYF.